Listed here are 21 T cell receptor beta chains from one sample, sequenced in a study of T cells after yellow fever vaccination (dated by TCRdb to 2018 to 2020). Preparation of the library involved 5' RACE. Sequencing instrument: Illumina NovaSeq 6000. TCRdb trimmed the raw reads at Q25, called clones with MiXCR and kept productive beta chains. Each CDR3 protein gets just one entry, which takes the most common genes and DNA from the rows behind it. The sample yields around 320,000 distinct CDR3 sequences; 3.5% to 5% were counted once. The ten most abundant clones make up roughly a fifth of the sample. The treatment or condition label of this sample denotes: live attenuated yellow fever vaccine strain. The sequencing used PBMCs, collected 15 days after the yellow fever booster vaccination. The receptors were sampled from a man aged 18 to 29 who received the YFV17D yellow fever vaccine.

This clonotype was counted at least ten times. V gene TRBV5-6 combines with J gene TRBJ2-1; 9 bases match TRBD2. This CDR3 has 18 amino acids. Germline V gene sequence: CDR1 SGHDT, CDR2 YYEEEE. V gave up 0 bases and J gave up 3 bases; unmatched junction bases: 10. The CDR3 sequence: CASSLEASGAYDYNEQFF. The CDR3 coding sequence is TGTGCCAGCAGCTTGGAAGCTAGCGGGGCCTATGACTACAATGAGCAGTTCTTC.

The gene calls are TRBV6-1 and TRBJ1-2; 8 bases fit TRBD1. Germline V lookup: CDR1 MNHNS, CDR2 SASEGT. With 6 bases clipped from V and 4 bases from J, the junction kept 7 bases outside the gene matches. This CDR3 is 14 amino acids long. CDR3 residues: CASRGQGRGYGYTF. In DNA, the CDR3 is TGTGCCAGCAGAGGACAGGGAAGAGGCTATGGCTACACCTTC.

This clonotype was found a few times. J is TRBJ2-2 and V is TRBV7-2, with D uncertain. Trimming took 5 bases from V and 5 from J, leaving 15 bases between them. Germline lookup yields CDR1 SGHTA and CDR2 FQGNSA. The CDR3 runs 15 residues. CDR3: CASSPSVVYTGELFF. CDR3 DNA: TGTGCCAGCAGCCCCTCGGTAGTATATACCGGGGAGCTGTTTTTT. Full variable domain (remainder filled in from reference TRBV7-2 and TRBJ2-2): GAGVSQSPSNKVTEKGKDVELRCDPISGHTALYWYRQSLGQGLEFLIYFQGNSAPDKSGLPSDRFSAERTGGSVSTLTIQRTQQEDSAVYLCASSPSVVYTGELFFGEGSRLTVL.

At least ten counts were recorded for this clonotype. The chain uses TRBV6-5 and TRBJ2-2; D is possibly TRBD2 (5 bases). V shed 2 bases and J shed 8 bases, with 15 bases lying between them. Germline CDR1 MNHEY, CDR2 SVGAGI. The CDR3 consists of 15 residues. The CDR3 region is CASSYRAGDIGELFF. CDR3 in DNA: TGTGCCAGCAGTTACCGGGCCGGGGATATAGGGGAGCTGTTTTTT.

The table lists this clonotype with many counts. This chain connects TRBV6-2 or TRBV6-3 to TRBJ1-1; D uncertain. V was cut by 4 bases and J by 1 base, with 13 bases left in between. This CDR3 has 15 amino acids. The V gene's germline CDR1 is MNHEY and CDR2 SVGEGT. The CDR3 coding sequence is TGTGCCAGCAGTTTCAATGGTTTAGGGAACACTGAAGCTTTCTTT. Its protein product is CASSFNGLGNTEAFF.

A few counts support this clonotype. V usage is TRBV5-1 and J usage is TRBJ1-2; perhaps TRBD1 as D (6 bases). Deletions cut 0 bases from V and 5 bases from J, with 14 bases between. This CDR3 is built from 15 residues. CDR1 and CDR2 from the germline V gene are SGHRS and YFSETQ. CDR3 amino acids: CASSLGPDRSYGYTF. In DNA, the CDR3 is TGCGCCAGCAGCTTGGGACCCGACAGGAGTTATGGCTACACCTTC.

Ten or more counts support this clonotype. The chain is built from TRBV6-5 and TRBJ2-2, with TRBD1 as a possible D gene (6 bases). CDR1 is MNHEY, CDR2 SVGAGI, per germline. This CDR3 spans 15 amino acids. V was shortened by 1 base and J by 3 bases, with 9 bases between the two germline ends. The DNA of the CDR3 is TGTGCCAGCAGTTACTGGGACACTTACACCGGGGAGCTGTTTTTT. It yields the protein CASSYWDTYTGELFF.

The chain combines TRBV5-5 with TRBJ1-3; D uncertain. The CDR3 is 15 amino acids. Trimming removed 0 bases from V and 4 bases from J, with 11 bases in between. In germline, CDR1 is SGHKS, CDR2 YYEKEE (reference sequence). The CDR3 nucleotides read TGTGCCAGCAGCTTGGCGCCGTCGGGGGGAAACACCATATATTTT. Amino acids: CASSLAPSGGNTIYF.

The sample holds many counts of this clonotype. This chain's CDR3 is CASSPSAGAGPDTQYF. Here the CDR3 DNA reads TGTGCCAGCAGCCCTTCGGCGGGGGCTGGCCCAGATACGCAGTATTTT. The chain combines TRBV4-2 with TRBJ2-3; D perhaps matches TRBD2 (7 bases). This CDR3 is built from 16 residues. CDR1 is LGHNA and CDR2 is YNFKEQ in the germline V gene. V lost 4 bases to trimming and J lost 4 bases, with 18 bases between them.

This clonotype was detected a few times. The gene calls are TRBV6-1 and TRBJ2-1; D uncertain. The germline V and J ends were trimmed by 1 base and 4 bases, with 5 bases remaining between them. The CDR3 spans 13 residues. The V gene's germline CDR1 is MNHNS and CDR2 SASEGT. CDR3 coding DNA: TGTGCCAGCAGTGAAGGCGTATACAATGAGCAGTTCTTC. Amino acids: CASSEGVYNEQFF.

This clonotype was found many times. V usage is TRBV12-3 or TRBV12-4 and J usage is TRBJ1-6; TRBD1 might be the D (5 bases). Trimming removed 6 bases from V and 4 bases from J, with 13 bases in between. This CDR3 has 15 residues. The CDR3 bases are TGTGCCAGCAGCCGCAGGGACCCTTATAATTCACCCCTCCACTTT. It translates to CASSRRDPYNSPLHF.

The rearrangement joins TRBV18 to TRBJ1-1, with 7 bases fitting TRBD1. The germline V gene has CDR1 KGHSH and CDR2 LQKENI. J lost 4 bases, V lost 3 bases, and 14 bases had no gene match. CDR3 size: 17 residues. The CDR3 protein is CASSPFTSGGRGTEAFF. The CDR3 DNA is TGTGCCAGCTCACCTTTCACTTCAGGGGGTCGAGGCACTGAAGCTTTCTTT. The full variable domain, completed using reference TRBV18 and TRBJ1-1, is NAGVMQNPRHLVRRRGQEARLRCSPMKGHSHVYWYRQLPEEGLKFMVYLQKENIIDESGMPKERFSAEFPKEGPSILRIQQVVRGDSAAYFCASSPFTSGGRGTEAFFGQGTRLTVV.

V usage is TRBV10-3 and J usage is TRBJ1-1; no firm D call. This CDR3 has 14 residues. The germline gives CDR1 ENHRY, CDR2 SYGVKD. V dropped 7 bases and J dropped 0 bases, with 12 bases sitting between them. As DNA, the CDR3 is TGTGCCATCACCCCAGACAACCTGAACACTGAAGCTTTCTTT. Encoded protein: CAITPDNLNTEAFF.

This clonotype was observed many times. This chain joins TRBV5-1 and TRBJ2-7; 8 positions match TRBD1. CDR1 is SGHRS and CDR2 is YFSETQ in the germline V gene. The CDR3 spans 14 residues. The CDR3 nucleotides are TGCGCCAGCAGCTTGACCTCCGGGACAGGCACATTGTTCGTC. The encoded protein is CASSLTSGTGTLFV.

This clonotype occurred many times. The genes are TRBV7-2 and TRBJ1-2, with unresolved D. Trimming removed 1 base from V and 8 bases from J, with 8 bases in between. CDR3 size: 12 residues. Germline loops: CDR1 SGHTA, CDR2 FQGNSA. The CDR3 is CASSLETGGYTF. The CDR3 bases are TGTGCCAGCAGCTTAGAAACGGGAGGCTACACCTTC.

This clonotype was seen at least ten times. This chain links TRBV20-1 with TRBJ2-7; TRBD1 aligns across 7 bases. CDR3 length: 13 amino acids. Germline CDR1 and CDR2: DFQATT and SNEGSKA (reference sequence). The V and J ends lost 5 bases and 3 bases, in that order; junction bases with no gene match: 7. CDR3 sequence reads: CSAADRAHYEQYV. CDR3 DNA sequence: TGCAGTGCTGCAGACAGGGCGCACTACGAGCAGTACGTC.

This clonotype is a singleton in its sample. The chain has TRBV20-1 and TRBJ2-7; 14 positions agree with TRBD2. The CDR3 extends over 13 amino acids. The V gene end was trimmed by 6 bases and the J gene end by 6 bases; junction bases not matched to a gene: 4. Germline values: CDR1 DFQATT, CDR2 SNEGSKA (reference sequence). The DNA for the CDR3 is TGCAGTGCCAGACTAGCGGGGGGGCCCGAGCAGTACGTC. Protein: CSARLAGGPEQYV.

This clonotype occurred many times. The J gene is TRBJ2-7, the V gene TRBV20-1; 7 bases map to TRBD2. The V gene end was trimmed by 4 bases and the J gene end by 0 bases; junction bases not matched to a gene: 3. The CDR3 runs to 13 residues. In germline, CDR1 is DFQATT, CDR2 SNEGSKA (reference sequence). CDR3 coding DNA: TGCAGTGCTACTAGCGGCAACTCCTACGAGCAGTACGTC. Its translation is CSATSGNSYEQYV.

This chain connects TRBV5-1 to TRBJ1-1, with a weak D call TRBD1 (5 bases). This CDR3 is built from 16 residues. Germline CDR1 is SGHRS and CDR2 is YFSETQ. V dropped 3 bases and J dropped 6 bases, with 21 bases sitting between them. The DNA of the CDR3 is TGCGCCAGCAGCTCACAAGGTCCGGGGGTGGGATCTGAAGCTTTCTTT. Protein product: CASSSQGPGVGSEAFF.

This clonotype has ten or more counts. The gene calls are TRBV20-1 and TRBJ1-5; TRBD1 might be the D (5 bases). The CDR3 runs to 12 residues. Looked up from germline, CDR1 is DFQATT and CDR2 is SNEGSKA (reference sequence). V lost 3 bases and J lost 3, with 6 bases in between. The CDR3 DNA sequence: TGCAGTGCTAGGGACATCAATCAGCCCCAGCATTTT. Its protein product is CSARDINQPQHF.

The sample holds many counts of this clonotype. J is TRBJ2-7 and V is TRBV5-5; weak D call: TRBD1 (7 bases). The CDR3 spans 16 residues. Trimming left V 4 bases short and J 3 bases short, with 20 bases between. Germline CDR1 is SGHKS and CDR2 is YYEKEE (reference sequence). CDR3 region: CASSSQGGKVGYEQYV. The CDR3 nucleotides read TGTGCCAGCAGCAGCCAGGGGGGTAAGGTTGGCTACGAGCAGTACGTC.